The 19 T cell receptor beta chains in this list originate from one sample, sequenced in a study of T cell clonotyping in hematopoietic cell transplantation. Noted time point: recipient sample about 28 days before transplant, after cytoreduction. Method: immunoSEQ multiplex PCR; TCRdb's copy keeps in-frame clones and lacks some. The table includes about 36,000 clones, approximately 95% detected once. This sample comprised peripheral blood mononuclear cells, obtained before stem cell transplant. These receptors were taken from a man in his forties or fifties with chronic myeloid leukemia. Some clones in this sample may be carry-over from other donors' samples.

The V call is TRBV29-1, the J call TRBJ1-3; D remains ambiguous. CDR1 SQVTM and CDR2 ANQGSEA come from the germline V gene. V was pared by 4 bases and J by 0 bases, with 7 bases between. The CDR3 loop spans 13 amino acids. CDR3 bases: TGCAGCGTTGCCGAATTCTCTGGAAACACCATATATTTT. Its protein is CSVAEFSGNTIYF.

The gene calls are TRBV4-3 and TRBJ2-3, with D unresolved. Germline CDR1 LGHNA, CDR2 YSLEER. The CDR3 is made up of 15 amino acids. Trimming removed 0 bases at V and 0 bases at J, with 7 bases between. The CDR3 region is CASSQDVGSTDTQYF. The DNA of the CDR3 is TGCGCCAGCAGCCAAGATGTGGGTAGCACAGATACGCAGTATTTT.

This chain links TRBV28 with TRBJ2-7, with 9 bases that match TRBD1. The CDR3 runs 15 residues. Germline V gene data show CDR1 as MDHEN and CDR2 as SYDVKM. V gave up 2 bases and J gave up 5 bases; unmatched junction bases: 7. The CDR3 region is CASSLGGQGSDEQYF. CDR3 in DNA: TGTGCCAGCAGTTTAGGGGGACAGGGAAGTGACGAGCAGTACTTC.

The chain couples TRBV27 to TRBJ1-2, with D possibly TRBD1 on 5 matching bases. Germline loops: CDR1 MNHEY, CDR2 SMNVEV (reference sequence). V was trimmed by 0 bases and J by 6 bases, leaving 17 bases between them. CDR3 size: 16 residues. This CDR3 reads CASSLSGGPTLNGYTF. CDR3 coding DNA: TGTGCCAGCAGTTTATCGGGGGGTCCAACCCTTAATGGCTACACCTTC.

V is TRBV28 and J is TRBJ1-2; D is possibly TRBD1 (5 bases). The CDR3 spans 14 residues. Germline-derived CDR1 and CDR2 are MDHEN and SYDVKM. Trimming stripped 7 bases from V and 5 bases from J, with 17 bases between. In DNA form, the CDR3 reads TGTGCCAGCACTTCAGGGTCAAGAGGGTATGGCTACACCTTC. It translates to CASTSGSRGYGYTF.

The chain carries TRBV19 and TRBJ2-7; a weak D match, TRBD2 (5 bases). Germline values: CDR1 LNHDA, CDR2 SQIVND (reference sequence). Trimming pared 3 bases from V and 3 bases from J, leaving 12 bases between. CDR3 size: 14 residues. CDR3 residues: CASSIGRLHYEQYF. The CDR3 nucleotides are TGTGCCAGTAGTATTGGGAGACTACACTACGAGCAGTACTTC.

The V and J genes are TRBV9 and TRBJ2-4; 7 bases agree with TRBD1. This CDR3 has 11 residues. The germline gives CDR1 SGDLS, CDR2 YYNGEE. V lost 5 bases to trimming and J lost 8 bases; unmatched junction nucleotides: 1. The CDR3: CASSTGDIQYF. For the CDR3, the DNA is TGTGCCAGCAGTACAGGGGACATTCAGTACTTC.

The chain recombines TRBV27 with TRBJ1-6, with no clear D. V shed 2 bases and J shed 9 bases, with 5 bases lying between them. The V gene's germline CDR1 is MNHEY and CDR2 SMNVEV (reference sequence). The CDR3 runs to 12 residues. In DNA, the CDR3 is TGTGCCAGCAGTTTAAGAGCTTCACCCCTCCACTTT. Translated, it gives CASSLRASPLHF.

This clone was seen a single time. The chain couples TRBV6-6 to TRBJ2-7; D is perhaps TRBD1 or TRBD2 (6 bases each). Deletions cut 6 bases from V and 2 bases from J, with 14 bases between. The CDR3 consists of 14 residues. Germline loops: CDR1 MNHNY, CDR2 SVGAGI (reference sequence). The CDR3 region is CASSPTGGPYEQYF. The CDR3 nucleotides read TGTGCCAGCAGCCCCACCGGGGGCCCCTACGAGCAGTACTTC.

This chain connects TRBV7-9 to TRBJ1-1; no clear D gene. The length of the CDR3 is 12 residues. Looked up from germline, CDR1 is SEHNR and CDR2 is FQNEAQ (reference sequence). The V gene lost 5 bases and the J gene lost 2 bases, with 6 bases spanning the gap. CDR3 amino acids: CASSADNTEAFF. The CDR3 coding sequence is TGTGCCAGCAGCGCGGACAACACTGAAGCTTTCTTT.

This clone was seen just once. The chain employs TRBV9 and TRBJ2-1; D unclear. The CDR3 sequence is 13 residues long. From germline, CDR1 is SGDLS and CDR2 YYNGEE. With 0 bases removed from V and 7 bases from J, the gap between germline ends came to 8 bases. The CDR3 sequence is CASSVGPPNEQFF. Here the CDR3 DNA reads TGTGCCAGCAGCGTAGGGCCACCGAATGAGCAGTTCTTC.

The chain has TRBV6-5 and TRBJ2-2, with D unresolved. V lost 0 bases to trimming and J lost 9 bases, with 11 bases between them. CDR1 and CDR2 (germline): MNHEY, SVGAGI. The CDR3 sequence is 14 residues long. CDR3 DNA: TGTGCCAGCAGTTACTCGACGTCTTTTCGGGAGCTGTTTTTT. Translating it yields CASSYSTSFRELFF.

The J gene is TRBJ1-3, the V gene TRBV7-2; D ambiguous. Trimming took 4 bases from V and 4 from J, leaving 17 bases between them. From germline, CDR1 is SGHTA and CDR2 FQGNSA. The CDR3 is 16 amino acids. The CDR3 here is CASSSLNGVSGNTIYF. CDR3 nucleotides: TGTGCCAGCAGCTCGCTCAATGGGGTCTCCGGAAACACCATATATTTT.

The chain employs TRBV30 and TRBJ1-5; D gene ambiguous. The CDR3 has 13 amino acids. CDR1 is GTSNPN and CDR2 is SVGIG in the germline V gene (reference sequence). V gave up 1 base and J gave up 0 bases, with 4 bases separating them. DNA for the CDR3: TGTGCCTGGAGTGGAGATAGCAATCAGCCCCAGCATTTT. It yields the protein CAWSGDSNQPQHF.

The rearrangement links TRBV28 to TRBJ1-4; D possibly corresponds to TRBD1 (5 bases). The CDR3 has 15 residues. Germline V CDR1 and CDR2: MDHEN, SYDVKM. V was shortened by 3 bases and J by 5 bases, with 13 bases between the two germline ends. As DNA, the CDR3 is TGTGCCAGCAGTTTTCCGACAAGGGGCAATGAAAAACTGTTTTTT. Translating it yields CASSFPTRGNEKLFF.

The chain recombines TRBV28 with TRBJ2-7; D is perhaps TRBD1 (6 bases). CDR1 is MDHEN, CDR2 SYDVKM, per germline. V was shortened by 2 bases and J by 13 bases, with 15 bases between the two germline ends. The CDR3 runs 12 residues. CDR3 DNA: TGTGCCAGCAGTTTAAGTATCGGGACATTTTACTTC. This gives the protein CASSLSIGTFYF.

The chain couples TRBV10-3 to TRBJ1-1, with D perhaps TRBD1 (5 bases). V was clipped by 3 bases and J by 0 bases, with 8 bases between them. From germline, CDR1 is ENHRY and CDR2 SYGVKD. The CDR3 loop spans 14 amino acids. CDR3 sequence reads: CAISEWGMNTEAFF. The CDR3 DNA reads as TGTGCCATCAGTGAATGGGGGATGAACACTGAAGCTTTCTTT.

The V gene is TRBV7-3, the J gene TRBJ2-2, with D possibly TRBD2 on 6 matching bases. The ends were cut back, 1 base at V and 1 base at J, with 10 bases in the middle. Per the germline V gene, CDR1 is SGHTA and CDR2 is FQGTGA. The CDR3 totals 16 residues. This chain's CDR3 is CASSLNGGLNTGELFF. Written as DNA, the CDR3 is TGTGCCAGCAGCTTAAATGGGGGGTTGAACACCGGGGAGCTGTTTTTT.

V usage is TRBV28 and J usage is TRBJ1-3; no firm D call. The germline V gene encodes CDR1 MDHEN and CDR2 SYDVKM. V was shortened by 2 bases and J by 4 bases, with 9 bases between the two germline ends. This CDR3 is built from 14 residues. CDR3 sequence reads: CASSLGSAGNTIYF. The CDR3 DNA reads as TGTGCCAGCAGTTTAGGGTCAGCGGGAAACACCATATATTTT.